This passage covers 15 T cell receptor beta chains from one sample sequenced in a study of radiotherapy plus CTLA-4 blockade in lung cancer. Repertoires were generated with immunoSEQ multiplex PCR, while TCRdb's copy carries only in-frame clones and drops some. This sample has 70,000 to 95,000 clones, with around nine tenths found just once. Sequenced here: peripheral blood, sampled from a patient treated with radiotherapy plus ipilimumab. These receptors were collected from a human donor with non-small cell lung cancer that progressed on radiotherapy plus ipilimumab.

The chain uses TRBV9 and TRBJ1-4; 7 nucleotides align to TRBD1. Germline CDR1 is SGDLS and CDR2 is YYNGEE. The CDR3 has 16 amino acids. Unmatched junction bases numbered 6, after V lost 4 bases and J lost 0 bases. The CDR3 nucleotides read TGTGCCAGCAGCCCCGGACAGGCCACAACTAATGAAAAACTGTTTTTT. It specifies CASSPGQATTNEKLFF.

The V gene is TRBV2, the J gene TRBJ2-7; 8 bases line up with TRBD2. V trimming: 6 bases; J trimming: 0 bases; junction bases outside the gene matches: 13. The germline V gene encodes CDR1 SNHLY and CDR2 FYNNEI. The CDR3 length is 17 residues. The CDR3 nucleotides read TGTGCCAGCAGCAGGGGCTATAGCGGGACCCTCTCCTACGAGCAGTACTTC. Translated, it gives CASSRGYSGTLSYEQYF.

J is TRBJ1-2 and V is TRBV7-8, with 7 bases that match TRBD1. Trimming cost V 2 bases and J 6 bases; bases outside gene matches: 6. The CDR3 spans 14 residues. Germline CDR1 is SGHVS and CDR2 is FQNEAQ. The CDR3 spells CASSLRITGDGYTF. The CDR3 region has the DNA TGTGCCAGCAGCTTACGAATAACAGGGGATGGCTACACCTTC.

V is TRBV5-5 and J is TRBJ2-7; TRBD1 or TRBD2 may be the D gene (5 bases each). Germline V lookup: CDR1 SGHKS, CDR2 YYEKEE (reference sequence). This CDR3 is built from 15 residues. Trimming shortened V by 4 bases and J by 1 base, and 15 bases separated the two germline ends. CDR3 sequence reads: CASSLDSGPSYEQYF. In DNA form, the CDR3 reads TGTGCCAGCAGCCTCGACTCGGGGCCGTCCTACGAGCAGTACTTC.

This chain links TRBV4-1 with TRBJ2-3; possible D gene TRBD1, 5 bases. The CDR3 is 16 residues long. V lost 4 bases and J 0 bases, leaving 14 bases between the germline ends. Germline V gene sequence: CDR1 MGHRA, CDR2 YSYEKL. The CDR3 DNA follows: TGCGCCAGCAGCCCCTTAGGGGCAGGGAGCACAGATACGCAGTATTTT. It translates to CASSPLGAGSTDTQYF.

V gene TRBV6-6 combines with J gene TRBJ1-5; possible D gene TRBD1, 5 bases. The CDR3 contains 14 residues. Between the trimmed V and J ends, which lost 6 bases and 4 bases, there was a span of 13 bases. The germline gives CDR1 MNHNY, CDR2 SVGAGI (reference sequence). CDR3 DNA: TGTGCCAGCAGCTTTGACAGTAGAAATCAGCCCCAGCATTTT. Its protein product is CASSFDSRNQPQHF.

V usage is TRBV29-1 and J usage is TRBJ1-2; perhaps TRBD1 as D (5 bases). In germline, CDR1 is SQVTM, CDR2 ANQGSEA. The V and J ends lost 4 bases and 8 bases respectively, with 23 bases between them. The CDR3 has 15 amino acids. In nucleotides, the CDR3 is TGCAGCGTTGTATCTCCATTAGGTGGGGCGGAGGGCTACACCTTC. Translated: CSVVSPLGGAEGYTF.

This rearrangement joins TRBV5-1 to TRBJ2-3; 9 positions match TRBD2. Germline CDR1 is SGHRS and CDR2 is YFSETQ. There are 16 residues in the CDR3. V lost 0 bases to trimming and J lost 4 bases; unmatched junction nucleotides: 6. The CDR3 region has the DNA TGCGCCAGCAGCTTGGCCGGAGCGGGGGGATCAGATACGCAGTATTTT. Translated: CASSLAGAGGSDTQYF.

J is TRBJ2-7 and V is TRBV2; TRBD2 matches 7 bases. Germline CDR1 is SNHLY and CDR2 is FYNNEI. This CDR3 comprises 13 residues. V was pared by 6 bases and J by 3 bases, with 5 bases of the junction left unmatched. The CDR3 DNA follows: TGTGCCAGCAGGTCTAGCGGACGCTACGAGCAGTACTTC. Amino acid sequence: CASRSSGRYEQYF. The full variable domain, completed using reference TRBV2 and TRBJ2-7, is EPEVTQTPSHQVTQMGQEVILRCVPISNHLYFYWYRQILGQKVEFLVSFYNNEISEKSEIFDDQFSVERPDGSNFTLKIRSTKLEDSAMYFCASRSSGRYEQYFGPGTRLTVT.

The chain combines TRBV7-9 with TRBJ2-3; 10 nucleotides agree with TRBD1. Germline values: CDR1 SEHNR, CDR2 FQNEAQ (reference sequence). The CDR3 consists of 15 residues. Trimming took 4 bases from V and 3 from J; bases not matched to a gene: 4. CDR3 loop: CASSYRQGATDTQYF. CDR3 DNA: TGTGCCAGCAGCTACCGACAGGGGGCAACAGATACGCAGTATTTT. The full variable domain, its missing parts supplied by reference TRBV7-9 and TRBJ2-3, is DTGVSQNPRHKITKRGQNVTFRCDPISEHNRLYWYRQTLGQGPEFLTYFQNEAQLEKSRLLSDRFSAERPKGSFSTLEIQRTEQGDSAMYLCASSYRQGATDTQYFGPGTRLTVL.

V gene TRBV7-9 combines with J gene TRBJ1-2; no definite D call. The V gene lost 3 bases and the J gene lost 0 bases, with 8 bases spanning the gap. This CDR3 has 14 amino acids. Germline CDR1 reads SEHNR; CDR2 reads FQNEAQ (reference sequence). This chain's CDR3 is CASSLAEANYGYTF. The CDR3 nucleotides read TGTGCCAGCAGCTTGGCGGAAGCTAACTATGGCTACACCTTC. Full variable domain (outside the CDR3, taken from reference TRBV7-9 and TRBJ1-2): DTGVSQNPRHKITKRGQNVTFRCDPISEHNRLYWYRQTLGQGPEFLTYFQNEAQLEKSRLLSDRFSAERPKGSFSTLEIQRTEQGDSAMYLCASSLAEANYGYTFGSGTRLTVV.

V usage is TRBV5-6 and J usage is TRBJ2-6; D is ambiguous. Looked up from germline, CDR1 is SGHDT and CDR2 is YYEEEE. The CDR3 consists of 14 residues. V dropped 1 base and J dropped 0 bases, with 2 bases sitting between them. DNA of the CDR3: TGTGCCAGCAGCTTGAGCTCTGGGGCCAACGTCCTGACTTTC. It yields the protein CASSLSSGANVLTF.

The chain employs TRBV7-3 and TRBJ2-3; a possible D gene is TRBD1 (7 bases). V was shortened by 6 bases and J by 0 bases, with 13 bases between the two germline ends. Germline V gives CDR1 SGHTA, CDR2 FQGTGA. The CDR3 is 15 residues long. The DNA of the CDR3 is TGTGCCAGCAGTCACTCAGGGGGGAGCACAGATACGCAGTATTTT. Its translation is CASSHSGGSTDTQYF.

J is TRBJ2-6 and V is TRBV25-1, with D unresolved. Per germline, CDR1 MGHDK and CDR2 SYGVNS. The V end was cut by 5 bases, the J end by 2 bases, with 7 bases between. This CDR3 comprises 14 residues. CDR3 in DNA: TGTGCCAGCAGTAGAACGGCTGGGGCCAACGTCCTGACTTTC. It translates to CASSRTAGANVLTF. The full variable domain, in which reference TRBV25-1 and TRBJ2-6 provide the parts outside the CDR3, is EADIYQTPRYLVIGTGKKITLECSQTMGHDKMYWYQQDPGMELHLIHYSYGVNSTEKGDLSSESTVSRIRTEHFPLTLESARPSHTSQYLCASSRTAGANVLTFGAGSRLTVL.

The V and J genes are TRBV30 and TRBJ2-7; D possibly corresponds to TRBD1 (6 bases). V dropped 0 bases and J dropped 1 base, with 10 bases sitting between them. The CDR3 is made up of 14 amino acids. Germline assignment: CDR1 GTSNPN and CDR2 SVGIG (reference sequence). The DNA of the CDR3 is TGTGCCTGGAGTGTACAAGGGGGTTCCTACGAGCAGTACTTC. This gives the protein CAWSVQGGSYEQYF.